This is a list of T cell receptor beta chains from one sample in a study of T cell changes during pregnancy in multiple sclerosis. Some clones are missing from TCRdb's copy, which holds only in-frame ones; the method was immunoSEQ multiplex PCR. In the table there are some 60,000 clones, 85% to 95% of which are singletons. The sample was peripheral blood, taken after pregnancy. These receptors all stem from a female donor with multiple sclerosis, enrolled in a pregnancy study. CDR3s include the opening cysteine and the closing phenylalanine or tryptophan. Each record gives: V gene, J gene, clone size, D gene, CDR3 protein, CDR3 DNA. The D gene is left open where the match is weak. A row's size may be missing; if present it is once, few, many or a size class.

V: TRBV5-1
J: TRBJ2-1
size: -
D: TRBD2
CDR3: CASSISGSFYNEQFF
DNA: TGCGCCAGCAGCATAAGCGGGAGTTTCTACAATGAGCAGTTCTTC

V: TRBV5-4
J: TRBJ2-1
size: -
D: TRBD2
CDR3: CASRTGGGRAGSYNEQFF
DNA: TGTGCCAGCCGCACCGGGGGGGGGCGAGCGGGGTCCTACAATGAGCAGTTCTTC

V: TRBV5-4
J: TRBJ2-7
size: -
D: -
CDR3: CASSSPAQATYEQYF
DNA: TGTGCCAGCAGCTCCCCTGCGCAGGCGACCTACGAGCAGTACTTC

V: TRBV11-2
J: TRBJ2-3
size: -
D: -
CDR3: CASSFFGGETTDTQYF
DNA: TGTGCCAGCAGCTTTTTTGGCGGGGAGACAACAGATACGCAGTATTTT

V: TRBV7-8
J: TRBJ2-7
size: -
D: -
CDR3: CASSLSARLESSYEQYF
DNA: TGTGCCAGCAGCTTGTCTGCCCGACTAGAAAGCTCCTACGAGCAGTACTTC

V: TRBV19
J: TRBJ1-1
size: once
D: -
CDR3: CASRGWTETNTEAFF
DNA: TGTGCCAGTAGGGGGTGGACAGAAACGAACACTGAAGCTTTCTTT

V: TRBV6-1
J: TRBJ2-7
size: -
D: TRBD1
CDR3: CASSGIWGQGYEQYF
DNA: TGTGCCAGCAGTGGAATTTGGGGACAGGGATACGAGCAGTACTTC

V: TRBV5-6
J: TRBJ2-1
size: -
D: TRBD2
CDR3: CASTPWLAAYNEQFF
DNA: TGTGCCAGCACCCCCTGGCTAGCGGCCTACAATGAGCAGTTCTTC

V: TRBV4-3
J: TRBJ1-3
size: -
D: -
CDR3: CASSQEKEGRSGNTIYF
DNA: TGCGCCAGCAGCCAAGAGAAGGAGGGGCGCTCTGGAAACACCATATATTTT

V: TRBV29-1
J: TRBJ2-3
size: -
D: -
CDR3: CSVNIQGTDTQYF
DNA: TGCAGCGTTAACATACAGGGCACAGATACGCAGTATTTT

V: TRBV14
J: TRBJ2-2
size: -
D: TRBD2
CDR3: CASSRKRQSGSIAGELFF
DNA: TGTGCCAGCAGCCGAAAAAGACAAAGCGGGAGCATTGCCGGGGAGCTGTTTTTT

V: TRBV5-1
J: TRBJ1-1
size: -
D: -
CDR3: CASSDSNTEAFF
DNA: TGCGCCAGCAGCGACTCAAACACTGAAGCTTTCTTT

V: TRBV7-2
J: TRBJ2-5
size: -
D: -
CDR3: CASSLGSGGFPYQETQYF
DNA: TGTGCCAGCAGCTTAGGTAGCGGCGGGTTCCCATACCAAGAGACCCAGTACTTC

V: TRBV7-9
J: TRBJ2-7
size: -
D: TRBD1
CDR3: CASSLWDRGPRSYEQYF
DNA: TGTGCCAGCAGCTTATGGGACAGGGGACCTCGATCCTACGAGCAGTACTTC

V: TRBV5-5
J: TRBJ2-7
size: -
D: -
CDR3: CASSLSSTGQYF
DNA: TGTGCCAGCAGCTTGAGTTCCACAGGGCAGTACTTC

V: TRBV7-3
J: TRBJ2-1
size: -
D: TRBD2
CDR3: CASSRGLAGEGEQFF
DNA: TGTGCCAGCAGCCGCGGACTAGCGGGAGAGGGTGAGCAGTTCTTC

V: TRBV5-4
J: TRBJ1-2
size: -
D: -
CDR3: CASSLVGESYTF
DNA: TGTGCCAGCAGCTTGGTTGGGGAGAGCTACACCTTC

V: TRBV20-1
J: TRBJ2-5
size: once
D: -
CDR3: CSAPSGKTQYF
DNA: TGCAGTGCTCCCAGCGGAAAGACCCAGTACTTC

V: TRBV9
J: TRBJ1-1
size: -
D: -
CDR3: CASSVDLGGGGFGTEAFF
DNA: TGTGCCAGCAGCGTAGATTTGGGAGGGGGAGGCTTCGGCACTGAAGCTTTCTTT

V: TRBV27
J: TRBJ2-2
size: -
D: TRBD1
CDR3: CASSLGQGPNTGELFF
DNA: TGTGCCAGCAGTTTGGGACAGGGACCCAACACCGGGGAGCTGTTTTTT

V: TRBV5-4
J: TRBJ2-7
size: once
D: -
CDR3: CASSSGASYEQYF
DNA: TGTGCCAGCAGCTCAGGGGCATCCTACGAGCAGTACTTC

V: TRBV11-2
J: TRBJ1-1
size: once
D: -
CDR3: CASSLIFRPAGNQNTEAFF
DNA: TGTGCCAGCAGCTTAATTTTCCGTCCCGCGGGGAACCAGAACACTGAAGCTTTCTTT

V: TRBV6-6
J: TRBJ1-2
size: -
D: -
CDR3: CASSLTGTNYGYTF
DNA: TGTGCCAGTTCCCTAACAGGGACTAACTATGGCTACACCTTC

V: TRBV18
J: TRBJ1-4
size: -
D: -
CDR3: CASSPTEPSEKLFF
DNA: TGTGCCAGCTCACCAACGGAGCCATCCGAAAAACTGTTTTTT

V: TRBV7-2
J: TRBJ2-7
size: -
D: -
CDR3: CASSLDRTPYEQYF
DNA: TGTGCCAGCAGCCTCGACAGGACCCCCTACGAGCAGTACTTC

V: TRBV11-2
J: TRBJ2-3
size: -
D: -
CDR3: CASSQGHLSTDTQYF
DNA: TGTGCCAGCAGCCAGGGACACCTTAGCACAGATACGCAGTATTTT

V: TRBV11-2
J: TRBJ2-1
size: -
D: -
CDR3: CASSPENEQFF
DNA: TGTGCCAGCAGCCCCGAGAATGAGCAGTTCTTC

V: TRBV19
J: TRBJ2-7
size: -
D: -
CDR3: CASSTRQARSYEQYF
DNA: TGTGCCAGTAGTACGAGACAGGCGAGGTCCTACGAGCAGTACTTC

V: TRBV7-9
J: TRBJ2-3
size: -
D: TRBD2
CDR3: CAQWGLDHTDTQYF
DNA: TGTGCCCAATGGGGACTAGATCATACGGATACGCAGTATTTT